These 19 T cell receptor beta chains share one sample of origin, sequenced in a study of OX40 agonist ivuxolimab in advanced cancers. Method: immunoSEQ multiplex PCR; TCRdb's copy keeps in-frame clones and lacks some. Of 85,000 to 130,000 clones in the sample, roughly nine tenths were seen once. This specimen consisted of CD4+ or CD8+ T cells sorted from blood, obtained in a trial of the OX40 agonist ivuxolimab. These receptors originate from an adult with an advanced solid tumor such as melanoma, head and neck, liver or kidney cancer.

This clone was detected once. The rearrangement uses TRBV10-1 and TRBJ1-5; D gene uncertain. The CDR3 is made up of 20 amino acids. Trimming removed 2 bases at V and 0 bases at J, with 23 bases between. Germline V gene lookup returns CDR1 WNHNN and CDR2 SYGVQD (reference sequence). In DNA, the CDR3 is TGCGCCAGCAGTGAGCCACGCCCCTCGACGGCAAAGTATAGCAATCAGCCCCAGCATTTT. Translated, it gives CASSEPRPSTAKYSNQPQHF.

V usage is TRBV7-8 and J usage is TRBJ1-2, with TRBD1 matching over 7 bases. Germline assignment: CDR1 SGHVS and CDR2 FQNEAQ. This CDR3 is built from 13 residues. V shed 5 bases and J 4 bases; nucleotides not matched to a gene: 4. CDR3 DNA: TGTGCCAGCAGCGACCGGGACAGCTATGGCTACACCTTC. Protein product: CASSDRDSYGYTF.

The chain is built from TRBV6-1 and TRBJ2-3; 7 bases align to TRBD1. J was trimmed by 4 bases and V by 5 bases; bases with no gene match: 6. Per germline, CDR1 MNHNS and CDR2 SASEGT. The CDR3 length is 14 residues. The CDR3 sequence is CASSTGQAADTQYF. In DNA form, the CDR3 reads TGTGCCAGCAGTACAGGACAGGCGGCAGATACGCAGTATTTT.

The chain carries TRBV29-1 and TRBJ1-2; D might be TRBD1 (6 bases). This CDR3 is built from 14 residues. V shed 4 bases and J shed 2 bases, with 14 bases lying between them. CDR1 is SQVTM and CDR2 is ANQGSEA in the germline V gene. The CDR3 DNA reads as TGCAGCGTTGGTACGGGCCAGGGGAACTATGGCTACACCTTC. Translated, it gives CSVGTGQGNYGYTF.

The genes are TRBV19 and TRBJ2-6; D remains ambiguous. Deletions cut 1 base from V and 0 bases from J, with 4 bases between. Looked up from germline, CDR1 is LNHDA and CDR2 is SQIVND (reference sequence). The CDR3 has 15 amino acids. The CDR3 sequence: CASSIGYSGANVLTF. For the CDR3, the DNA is TGTGCCAGTAGTATAGGCTACTCTGGGGCCAACGTCCTGACTTTC.

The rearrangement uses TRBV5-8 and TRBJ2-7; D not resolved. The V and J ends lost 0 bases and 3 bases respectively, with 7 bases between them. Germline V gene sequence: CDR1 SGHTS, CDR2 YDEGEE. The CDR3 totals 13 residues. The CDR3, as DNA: TGTGCCAGCAGCTTGGGGCAGTTCTACGAGCAGTACTTC. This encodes CASSLGQFYEQYF. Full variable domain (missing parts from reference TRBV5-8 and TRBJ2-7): EAGVTQSPTHLIKTRGQQATLRCSPISGHTSVYWYQQALGLGLQFLLWYDEGEERNRGNFPPRFSGRQFPNYSSELNVNALELEDSALYLCASSLGQFYEQYFGPGTRLTVT.

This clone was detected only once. The CDR3 DNA is TGTGCCATCAGGGGGGACAGGGCTGGAGAGACCCAGTACTTC. Translation gives CAIRGDRAGETQYF. V usage is TRBV10-3 and J usage is TRBJ2-5; 9 bases map to TRBD1. Germline CDR1 reads ENHRY; CDR2 reads SYGVKD. V lost 6 bases, J lost 4 bases, and 6 bases stayed unmatched. The CDR3 loop spans 14 amino acids.

The chain's CDR3 is CASSRNPGLYEQYF. In nucleotides, the CDR3 is TGTGCCAGCAGCCGTAATCCAGGCCTCTACGAGCAGTACTTC. J is TRBJ2-7 and V is TRBV7-2; D is undetermined. V was pared by 5 bases and J by 3 bases, with 14 bases between. This CDR3 has 14 residues. Germline V lookup: CDR1 SGHTA, CDR2 FQGNSA.

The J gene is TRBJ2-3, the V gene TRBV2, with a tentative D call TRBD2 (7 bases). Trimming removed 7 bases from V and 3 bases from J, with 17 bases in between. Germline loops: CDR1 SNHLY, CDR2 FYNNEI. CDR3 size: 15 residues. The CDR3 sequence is CASIAWGGRTDTQYF. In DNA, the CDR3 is TGTGCCAGCATAGCGTGGGGGGGGCGGACAGATACGCAGTATTTT.

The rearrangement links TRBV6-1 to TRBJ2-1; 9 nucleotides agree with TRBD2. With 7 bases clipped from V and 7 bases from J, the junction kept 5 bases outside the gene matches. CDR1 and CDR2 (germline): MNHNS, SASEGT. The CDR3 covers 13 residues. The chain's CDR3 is CASMASGANEQFF. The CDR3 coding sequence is TGTGCCAGCATGGCTAGCGGGGCAAATGAGCAGTTCTTC.

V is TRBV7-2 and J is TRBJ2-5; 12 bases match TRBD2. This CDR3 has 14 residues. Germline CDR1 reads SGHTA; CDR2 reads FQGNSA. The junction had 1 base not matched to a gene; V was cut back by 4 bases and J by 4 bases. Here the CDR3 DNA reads TGTGCCAGCAGCTCGGGACTAGCGGGAGAGACCCAGTACTTC. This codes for CASSSGLAGETQYF.

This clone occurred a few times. The CDR3 DNA reads as TGTGCCATCAGTGAAGGGACAAGGGGGCACAATGAGCAGTTCTTC. It encodes CAISEGTRGHNEQFF. V gene TRBV10-3 combines with J gene TRBJ2-1; 7 bases fit TRBD1. The germline CDR1 and CDR2 sequences are ENHRY and SYGVKD. V lost 3 bases, J lost 5 bases, and 7 bases stayed unmatched. CDR3 length equals 15 residues.

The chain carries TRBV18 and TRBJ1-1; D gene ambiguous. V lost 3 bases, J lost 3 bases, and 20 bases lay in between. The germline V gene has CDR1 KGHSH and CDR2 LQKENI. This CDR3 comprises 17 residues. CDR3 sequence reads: CASSPIRQVRGDTEAFF. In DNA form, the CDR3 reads TGTGCCAGCTCACCTATTCGGCAGGTTCGAGGTGACACTGAAGCTTTCTTT.

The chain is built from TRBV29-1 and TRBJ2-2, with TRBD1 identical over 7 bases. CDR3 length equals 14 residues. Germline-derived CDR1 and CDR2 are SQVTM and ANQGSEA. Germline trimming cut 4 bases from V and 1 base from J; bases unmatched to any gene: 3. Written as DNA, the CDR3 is TGCAGCGTTGGAGGGGGCCAGAACACCGGGGAGCTGTTTTTT. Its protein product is CSVGGGQNTGELFF.

CDR3 DNA: TGTGCCAGCAGCGTAGCAGGCGCCAGGGTGGAGACCCAGTACTTC. Its protein product is CASSVAGARVETQYF. This chain connects TRBV9 to TRBJ2-5, with a tentative D call TRBD1 (5 bases). CDR1 is SGDLS and CDR2 is YYNGEE in the germline V gene. This CDR3 comprises 15 residues. Trimming shortened V by 0 bases and J by 5 bases, and 14 bases separated the two germline ends.

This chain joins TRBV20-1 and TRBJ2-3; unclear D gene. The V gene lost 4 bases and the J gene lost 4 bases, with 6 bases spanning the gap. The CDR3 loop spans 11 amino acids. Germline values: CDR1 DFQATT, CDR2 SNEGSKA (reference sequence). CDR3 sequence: CSATGSDTQYF. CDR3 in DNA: TGCAGTGCTACAGGCTCAGATACGCAGTATTTT.

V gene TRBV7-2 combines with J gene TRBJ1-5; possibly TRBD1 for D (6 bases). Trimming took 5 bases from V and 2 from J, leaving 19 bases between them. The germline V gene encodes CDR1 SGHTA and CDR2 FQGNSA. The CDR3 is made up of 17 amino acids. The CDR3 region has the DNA TGTGCCAGCAGCCCCGAGGGGGGGGGCCCGGGCAATCAGCCCCAGCATTTT. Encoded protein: CASSPEGGGPGNQPQHF.

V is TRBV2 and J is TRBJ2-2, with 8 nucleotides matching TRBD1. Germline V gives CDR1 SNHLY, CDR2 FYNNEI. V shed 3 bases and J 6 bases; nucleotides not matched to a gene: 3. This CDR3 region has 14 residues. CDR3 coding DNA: TGTGCCAGCAGTGAGCAGGGGGCGTCCGGGGAGCTGTTTTTT. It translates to CASSEQGASGELFF.

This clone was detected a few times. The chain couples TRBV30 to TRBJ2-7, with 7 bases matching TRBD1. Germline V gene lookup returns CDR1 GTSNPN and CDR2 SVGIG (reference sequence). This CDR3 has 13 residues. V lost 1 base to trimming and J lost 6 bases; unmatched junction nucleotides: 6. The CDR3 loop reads CAWSATGFSEQYF. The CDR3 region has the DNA TGTGCCTGGAGTGCGACAGGGTTCAGCGAGCAGTACTTC.